This note documents a single T cell receptor beta chain sequence. Its cognate antigen is unknown. Unique molecular identifiers were carried by the TCR beta cDNA libraries. TCRdb re-called the PCR reads through MiXCR, storing one row per CDR3 protein. The table lists about 430,000 distinct CDR3 sequences, less than 40% of them singletons. These data are taken from a study of post-analysis software for immune sequencing data. Study context: Both relapsing-remitting and secondary progressive multiple sclerosis featured among the disease courses, as did progressive-relapsing multiple sclerosis. Notes on the study in general: When compared against controls, multiple sclerosis patients showed significantly lower normalized Chao1 diversity. Strong co-clustering by F measure was evident for samples that had been prepared in the same batch. In patients, five or six TRBV segments were more frequent than in controls, with TRBV5-6, TRBV5-1 and TRBV20-1 among them.

CDR1 is SQVTM, CDR2 ANQGSEA, per germline. After removal of 3 bases from V and 4 bases from J, the junction contained 6 bases not matched to a gene. The length of the CDR3 is 15 residues. Sequences were obtained from blood. The chain links TRBV29-1 to TRBJ2-1; 10 positions agree with TRBD2. The clonotype comes from a girl aged 2 to 10 with multiple sclerosis. DNA for the CDR3: TGCAGCGTTGAGGCTAGCGGGAGAGGGTACAATGAGCAGTTCTTC. It codes for CSVEASGRGYNEQFF.